This is a list of T cell receptor beta chains from one sample in a study of Ad26.COV2.S vaccination and SARS-CoV-2 variants. Method: immunoSEQ multiplex PCR; TCRdb's copy keeps in-frame clones and lacks some. The sample holds a few hundred thousand clones, roughly 90% seen once. The sample was peripheral blood, taken in a trial of Ad26.COV2.S vaccine versus placebo. Receptors were obtained from a person aged 18 to 59 who received the Ad26.COV2.S COVID-19 vaccine or a placebo. CDR3s include the opening cysteine and the closing phenylalanine or tryptophan. D genes are given only for firm matches. Rows may omit the clone size; those that give it use once, few, many or a size class.

V gene	J gene	clone size	CDR3 length	D gene	CDR3 DNA	CDR3 protein
TRBV18	TRBJ2-2	NA	16	NA	TGTGCCAGCTCACCACTATCTTCCGCGAACACCGGGGAGCTGTTTTTT	CASSPLSSANTGELFF
TRBV5-6	TRBJ2-1	NA	16	TRBD1	TGTGCCAGCAGCCGCCGCAGGGGGTCCGGATACAATGAGCAGTTCTTC	CASSRRRGSGYNEQFF
TRBV6-5	TRBJ2-7	NA	16	NA	TGTGCCAGCAGTTACTCGAGCAGGGGGGGGTTCTACGAGCAGTACTTC	CASSYSSRGGFYEQYF
TRBV27	TRBJ2-3	few	14	NA	TGTGCCAGCAGTTTAGGCCCTAGGCTAAATACGCAGTATTTT	CASSLGPRLNTQYF
TRBV25-1	TRBJ1-1	NA	14	NA	TGTGCCAGCAGTGAATGGGGACAGAACACTGAAGCTTTCTTT	CASSEWGQNTEAFF
TRBV21-1	TRBJ1-2	NA	14	NA	TGTGCCAGCATTCCTGGTGGGGTTGCCTATGGCTACACCTTC	CASIPGGVAYGYTF
TRBV5-1	TRBJ1-3	NA	14	NA	TGCGCCAGCAGCTCACAGGGCTCTGGAAACACCATATATTTT	CASSSQGSGNTIYF
TRBV7-8	TRBJ1-4	NA	15	NA	TGTGCCAGCAGCTCCCCATATGCAACTAATGAAAAACTGTTTTTT	CASSSPYATNEKLFF
TRBV7-2	TRBJ2-6	NA	16	NA	TGTGCCAGCAGCCTGGGACCGCCCTCTGGGGCCAACGTCCTGACTTTC	CASSLGPPSGANVLTF
TRBV24-1	TRBJ2-3	NA	13	NA	TGTGCCACCAGGCCCCCTGGGAGTGATACGCAGTATTTT	CATRPPGSDTQYF
TRBV19	TRBJ1-1	NA	15	NA	TGTGCCAGTAGTATAGCGGCAGGATTGAACACTGAAGCTTTCTTT	CASSIAAGLNTEAFF
TRBV7-9	TRBJ1-4	NA	17	NA	TGTGCCAGCAGCTTAGCCTCACGGGGATCAACTAATGAAAAACTGTTTTTT	CASSLASRGSTNEKLFF
TRBV5-1	TRBJ2-5	once	17	NA	TGCGCCAGCAGCTTGTGGGGGGCCGGGGGGCGTAAGGAGACCCAGTACTTC	CASSLWGAGGRKETQYF